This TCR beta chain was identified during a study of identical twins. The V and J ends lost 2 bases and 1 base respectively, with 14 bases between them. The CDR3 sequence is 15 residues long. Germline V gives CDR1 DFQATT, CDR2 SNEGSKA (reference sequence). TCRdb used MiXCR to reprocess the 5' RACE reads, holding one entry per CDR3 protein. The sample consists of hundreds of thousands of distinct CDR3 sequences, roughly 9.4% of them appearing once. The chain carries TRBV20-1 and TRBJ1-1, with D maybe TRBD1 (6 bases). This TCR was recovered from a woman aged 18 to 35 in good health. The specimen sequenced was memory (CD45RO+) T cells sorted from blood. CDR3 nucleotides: TGCAGTGCTAGAATTCAACACAGGGCGAACACTGAAGCTTTCTTT. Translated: CSARIQHRANTEAFF.